These 31 T cell receptor beta chains originate from one sample sequenced in a study of blood T cell repertoires in COVID-19. Produced via immunoSEQ multiplex PCR; TCRdb's table is partial and in-frame only. The table lists about 230,000 clones, 81% of them singletons. Sequencing used peripheral blood. The receptors were gathered from a woman older than 75 with acute or convalescent COVID-19.

The rearrangement uses TRBV19 and TRBJ2-3; 9 nucleotides line up with TRBD2. CDR1 and CDR2 (germline): LNHDA, SQIVND (reference sequence). Germline trimming cut 10 bases from V and 1 base from J; bases unmatched to any gene: 6. The length of the CDR3 is 14 residues. CDR3 DNA sequence: TGTGCCACTAAAGTAGCGGGGGGCACAGATACGCAGTATTTT. It translates to CATKVAGGTDTQYF.

The J gene is TRBJ1-6, the V gene TRBV5-6; D gene ambiguous. The CDR3 extends over 14 amino acids. V was trimmed by 7 bases and J by 0 bases, leaving 8 bases between them. Germline CDR1 is SGHDT and CDR2 is YYEEEE. CDR3 sequence (DNA): TGTGCCAGCGGCATAAGCTCCTATAATTCACCCCTCCACTTT. Translation gives CASGISSYNSPLHF.

The chain joins TRBV19 to TRBJ2-2; TRBD1 matches 7 bases. Trimming removed 7 bases from V and 3 bases from J; junction bases left unmatched: 8. This CDR3 spans 15 amino acids. Germline CDR1 reads LNHDA; CDR2 reads SQIVND (reference sequence). This chain's CDR3 is CASIRRQGYTGELFF. The CDR3 DNA reads TGTGCCAGTATCCGAAGACAGGGATACACCGGGGAGCTGTTTTTT.

This clone was detected once. The rearrangement uses TRBV5-1 and TRBJ1-1, with D perhaps matching TRBD1 (5 bases). The germline gives CDR1 SGHRS, CDR2 YFSETQ. The CDR3 length is 14 residues. Trimming pared 2 bases from V and 3 bases from J, leaving 11 bases between. The chain's CDR3 is CASSFSGGDTEAFF. CDR3 nucleotide sequence: TGCGCCAGCAGCTTTAGTGGGGGGGACACTGAAGCTTTCTTT.

V gene TRBV11-2 combines with J gene TRBJ2-5; D unresolved. V was clipped by 1 base and J by 2 bases, with 14 bases between them. CDR3 length equals 16 residues. Germline values: CDR1 SGHAT, CDR2 FQNNGV. CDR3 sequence (DNA): TGTGCCAGCAGCTTAGCATTTGGTACAGTACAAGAGACCCAGTACTTC. This sequence encodes CASSLAFGTVQETQYF. The entire variable domain, with the rest obtained from reference TRBV11-2 and TRBJ2-5, is as follows: EAGVAQSPRYKIIEKRQSVAFWCNPISGHATLYWYQQILGQGPKLLIQFQNNGVVDDSQLPKDRFSAERLKGVDSTLKIQPAKLEDSAVYLCASSLAFGTVQETQYFGPGTRLLVL.

The chain joins TRBV19 to TRBJ2-2; 9 bases match TRBD1. CDR3 size: 18 residues. Per the germline V gene, CDR1 is LNHDA and CDR2 is SQIVND (reference sequence). The J segment lost 5 bases and the V segment lost 3 bases, leaving 13 bases of the junction unmatched. The CDR3 DNA follows: TGTGCCAGTAGTATTGTTGCGACCACAGGGGGCCGGACCGGGGAGCTGTTTTTT. Amino acid sequence: CASSIVATTGGRTGELFF.

V and J are TRBV4-2 and TRBJ1-6, with D possibly being TRBD1 (5 bases). Deletions cut 1 base from V and 8 bases from J, with 21 bases between. Germline assignment: CDR1 LGHNA and CDR2 YNFKEQ. The CDR3 is made up of 18 amino acids. CDR3 in amino acids: CASSQAVEGHLGDSPLHF. DNA of the CDR3: TGTGCCAGCAGCCAAGCGGTGGAGGGGCACCTAGGGGATTCACCCCTCCACTTT.

The genes are TRBV5-6 and TRBJ1-2; weak D call: TRBD1 (6 bases). The CDR3 is 14 amino acids. The germline V gene encodes CDR1 SGHDT and CDR2 YYEEEE. Trimming stripped 4 bases from V and 7 bases from J, with 17 bases between. The CDR3 sequence: CASSKILQGTGYTF. The DNA of the CDR3 is TGTGCCAGCAGCAAAATTTTACAGGGAACTGGCTACACCTTC.

V gene TRBV5-1 combines with J gene TRBJ2-5; possible D gene TRBD1, 6 bases. Germline V lookup: CDR1 SGHRS, CDR2 YFSETQ. The CDR3 is made up of 15 amino acids. V was trimmed by 4 bases and J by 0 bases, leaving 13 bases between them. The CDR3 is CASSRRGQYQETQYF. The CDR3 DNA reads as TGCGCCAGCAGCCGGAGAGGACAGTACCAAGAGACCCAGTACTTC.

The rearrangement links TRBV10-3 to TRBJ1-5; 9 nucleotides agree with TRBD1. Losses at the gene ends were 3 bases for V and 6 bases for J; bases not matched to a gene: 6. The CDR3 is 15 residues long. CDR1 is ENHRY, CDR2 SYGVKD, per germline. CDR3 sequence (DNA): TGTGCCATCAGTGACGGGACAGGGAGCGGTCAGCCCCAGCATTTT. Its translation: CAISDGTGSGQPQHF.

The chain joins TRBV3-1 (or the pseudogene TRBV3-2) to TRBJ2-2; perhaps TRBD2 as D (6 bases). V gave up 4 bases and J gave up 4 bases, with 13 bases separating them. CDR3 length: 15 residues. CDR1 is LGHDT and CDR2 is YNNKEL in the germline V gene (reference sequence). CDR3 protein: CASSLGGPGTGELFF. The CDR3 bases are TGTGCCAGCAGCCTAGGAGGGCCGGGCACCGGGGAGCTGTTTTTT.

The rearrangement joins TRBV11-2 to TRBJ2-2; 7 positions agree with TRBD1. The junction had 7 bases not matched to a gene; V was cut back by 4 bases and J by 5 bases. Germline CDR1 reads SGHAT; CDR2 reads FQNNGV. CDR3 length: 15 amino acids. The CDR3 DNA reads TGTGCCAGCAGCTCTAACAGGGGTGGGACCGGGGAGCTGTTTTTT. Residues: CASSSNRGGTGELFF.

This clone has more than one count but fewer than ten. The V and J genes are TRBV6-5 and TRBJ1-5; 7 bases are shared with TRBD1. The germline V gene encodes CDR1 MNHEY and CDR2 SVGAGI. V gave up 10 bases and J gave up 3 bases; unmatched junction bases: 12. The CDR3 totals 15 residues. CDR3 bases: TGTGCCACCCGACAGGGAGGAAGTGACAATCAGCCCCAGCATTTT. It specifies CATRQGGSDNQPQHF.

This sequence joins TRBV9 and TRBJ1-2, with TRBD1 matching over 7 bases. This CDR3 region has 15 residues. Germline CDR1 reads SGDLS; CDR2 reads YYNGEE. V gave up 5 bases and J gave up 4 bases; unmatched junction bases: 11. CDR3 DNA: TGTGCCAGCAGAGGGTTCACAGGGGCCACCTATGGCTACACCTTC. Translated: CASRGFTGATYGYTF.

Remarks on this clone: The sample holds other DNA sequences that translate to the same CDR3. The rearrangement uses TRBV28 and TRBJ2-7; tentative D call: TRBD2 (5 bases). The germline CDR1 and CDR2 sequences are MDHEN and SYDVKM. V lost 5 bases and J 4 bases, leaving 9 bases between the germline ends. The CDR3 sequence is 12 residues long. CDR3 in DNA: TGTGCCAGCAGTCTCAGCGGTTACGAGCAGTACTTC. Encoded protein: CASSLSGYEQYF.

The table lists this clone with a few counts. The rearrangement links TRBV28 to TRBJ1-5, with unresolved D. The CDR3 covers 12 residues. Trimming shortened V by 3 bases and J by 4 bases, and 4 bases separated the two germline ends. Germline V gene data show CDR1 as MDHEN and CDR2 as SYDVKM. DNA for the CDR3: TGTGCCAGCAGTTTCACAAATCAGCCCCAGCATTTT. It specifies CASSFTNQPQHF. The variable domain in full, completed from reference TRBV28 and TRBJ1-5, reads DVKVTQSSRYLVKRTGEKVFLECVQDMDHENMFWYRQDPGLGLRLIYFSYDVKMKEKGDIPEGYSVSREKKERFSLILESASTNQTSMYLCASSFTNQPQHFGDGTRLSIL.

This chain uses TRBV4-1 with TRBJ1-4; 10 bases fit TRBD1. V was clipped by 4 bases and J by 0 bases; unmatched bases: 5. Germline CDR1 is MGHRA and CDR2 is YSYEKL. The CDR3 spans 17 residues. The CDR3 reads CASSRTGGGSTNEKLFF. The CDR3 DNA reads as TGCGCCAGCAGCCGGACAGGGGGTGGTTCAACTAATGAAAAACTGTTTTTT.

This clone was seen just once. The rearrangement uses TRBV11-2 and TRBJ2-1; D uncertain. This CDR3 has 13 amino acids. The V end lost 5 bases, the J end lost 3 bases, and 8 bases lay between the germline ends. CDR1 and CDR2 from the germline V gene are SGHAT and FQNNGV. CDR3 bases: TGTGCCAGCAGCCTTCTCCTCTACAATGAGCAGTTCTTC. The encoded protein is CASSLLLYNEQFF.

In the case of this clone: A much bigger clone sits one base away, suggesting this may be a read error. This chain joins TRBV5-1 and TRBJ2-1; TRBD1 agrees at 9 bases. Germline assignment: CDR1 SGHRS and CDR2 YFSETQ. V was pared by 4 bases and J by 6 bases, with 5 bases of the junction left unmatched. The CDR3 extends over 14 amino acids. The chain's CDR3 is CASSAGQGGNEQFF. In DNA form, the CDR3 reads TGCGCCAGCAGCGCGGGACAGGGCGGCAATGAGCAGTTCTTC. The whole variable domain, remainder taken from reference TRBV5-1 and TRBJ2-1, is KAGVTQTPRYLIKTRGQQVTLSCSPISGHRSVSWYQQTPGQGLQFLFEYFSETQRNKGNFPGRFSGRQFSNSRSEMNVSTLELGDSALYLCASSAGQGGNEQFFGPGTRLTVL.

V is TRBV19 and J is TRBJ1-5; a weak D match, TRBD1 (5 bases). Trimming removed 3 bases at V and 4 bases at J, with 13 bases between. The germline CDR1 and CDR2 sequences are LNHDA and SQIVND (reference sequence). The CDR3 loop spans 15 amino acids. CDR3 nucleotides: TGTGCCAGTAGTATCCCAGGGAACAGTAATCAGCCCCAGCATTTT. Amino acids: CASSIPGNSNQPQHF.

This clone was counted once. V is TRBV5-8 and J is TRBJ1-5, with D unclear. Germline V gene sequence: CDR1 SGHTS, CDR2 YDEGEE. With 6 bases removed from V and 1 base from J, the gap between germline ends came to 8 bases. This CDR3 is built from 13 residues. Here the CDR3 reads CASTGSSNQPQHF. The CDR3 bases are TGTGCCAGCACCGGTAGCAGCAATCAGCCCCAGCATTTT.

The sample holds a few counts of this clone. The CDR3 here is CASSRDRATDTQYF. DNA for the CDR3: TGTGCCAGCAGTAGGGACAGGGCCACAGATACGCAGTATTTT. The chain combines TRBV2 with TRBJ2-3; 9 positions agree with TRBD1. The germline V gene encodes CDR1 SNHLY and CDR2 FYNNEI. With V trimmed by 5 bases and J by 2 bases, 2 bases remained unmatched. There are 14 residues in the CDR3. The full variable domain, its missing parts supplied by reference TRBV2 and TRBJ2-3, is EPEVTQTPSHQVTQMGQEVILRCVPISNHLYFYWYRQILGQKVEFLVSFYNNEISEKSEIFDDQFSVERPDGSNFTLKIRSTKLEDSAMYFCASSRDRATDTQYFGPGTRLTVL.

The chain is built from TRBV5-1 and TRBJ2-5; possible D gene TRBD2, 5 bases. The CDR3 has 15 residues. Germline loops: CDR1 SGHRS, CDR2 YFSETQ. V shed 4 bases and J shed 4 bases, with 17 bases lying between them. The CDR3 reads CASSPGMGVGETQYF. The DNA of the CDR3 is TGCGCCAGCAGCCCTGGGATGGGAGTTGGAGAGACCCAGTACTTC. Complete variable domain (other parts from reference TRBV5-1 and TRBJ2-5): KAGVTQTPRYLIKTRGQQVTLSCSPISGHRSVSWYQQTPGQGLQFLFEYFSETQRNKGNFPGRFSGRQFSNSRSEMNVSTLELGDSALYLCASSPGMGVGETQYFGPGTRLLVL.

This clone turned up a few times. This chain uses TRBV18 with TRBJ1-2; weak D call: TRBD1 (6 bases). Per germline, CDR1 KGHSH and CDR2 LQKENI. Trimming stripped 6 bases from V and 2 bases from J, with 10 bases between. The CDR3 length is 13 residues. In DNA, the CDR3 is TGTGCCAGCTCGCCAGGGGCAAACTATGGCTACACCTTC. Translation gives CASSPGANYGYTF.

The chain is built from TRBV3-1 (or the pseudogene TRBV3-2) and TRBJ1-4; D might be TRBD1 (5 bases). Trimming took off 5 bases at V and 12 bases at J, with 22 bases between the two ends. Germline V gene lookup returns CDR1 LGHDT and CDR2 YNNKEL (reference sequence). This CDR3 is 15 amino acids long. CDR3 DNA sequence: TGTGCCAGCAGCTCCGACAGCCTCTTGCAGGTAGAACTGTTTTTT. Protein: CASSSDSLLQVELFF.

The V and J genes are TRBV11-2 and TRBJ2-1; perhaps TRBD1 as D (5 bases). The CDR3 contains 14 residues. Between the trimmed V and J ends, which lost 3 bases and 0 bases, there was a span of 6 bases. Germline V lookup: CDR1 SGHAT, CDR2 FQNNGV. CDR3 loop: CASSFRDSYNEQFF. CDR3 DNA: TGTGCCAGCAGCTTCAGGGACTCCTACAATGAGCAGTTCTTC.

This clone was seen just once. J is TRBJ2-5 and V is TRBV3-1 (or the pseudogene TRBV3-2), with D possibly being TRBD2 (6 bases). Germline CDR1 is LGHDT and CDR2 is YNNKEL (reference sequence). V dropped 3 bases and J dropped 3 bases, with 14 bases sitting between them. This CDR3 has 15 residues. This chain's CDR3 is CASSHAGQTEETQYF. DNA of the CDR3: TGTGCCAGCAGCCACGCGGGGCAAACAGAAGAGACCCAGTACTTC.

The rearrangement links TRBV4-1 to TRBJ1-1; the D is unclear. V shed 0 bases and J shed 4 bases, with 12 bases lying between them. Germline V gene data show CDR1 as MGHRA and CDR2 as YSYEKL. The CDR3 has 15 amino acids. CDR3 residues: CASSQEVASSTEAFF. The CDR3 bases are TGCGCCAGCAGCCAAGAGGTTGCGTCGTCCACTGAAGCTTTCTTT.

The rearrangement links TRBV10-2 to TRBJ2-1, with TRBD2 matching over 9 bases. In germline, CDR1 is WSHSY, CDR2 SAAADI. This CDR3 has 15 amino acids. Trimming cost V 2 bases and J 3 bases; bases outside gene matches: 2. The CDR3 DNA is TGCGCCAGCAGTGAGGCGGGAGGGAGCTACAATGAGCAGTTCTTC. Translating gives CASSEAGGSYNEQFF.

This chain links TRBV9 with TRBJ2-1; D possibly corresponds to TRBD1 (6 bases). The CDR3 extends over 15 amino acids. The V and J ends lost 4 bases and 5 bases respectively, with 16 bases between them. The germline gives CDR1 SGDLS, CDR2 YYNGEE. The CDR3 is CASSQRGTADNEQFF. CDR3 DNA sequence: TGTGCCAGCAGCCAAAGGGGGACGGCCGACAATGAGCAGTTCTTC.

This clone was seen only a few times. This chain connects TRBV7-9 to TRBJ2-3; tentative D call: TRBD2 (6 bases). The CDR3 has 16 residues. Germline loops: CDR1 SEHNR, CDR2 FQNEAQ (reference sequence). V lost 3 bases to trimming and J lost 0 bases, with 13 bases between them. The CDR3 DNA reads TGTGCCAGCAGCTTTCCGGACGGAGGGAGCACAGATACGCAGTATTTT. It specifies CASSFPDGGSTDTQYF.